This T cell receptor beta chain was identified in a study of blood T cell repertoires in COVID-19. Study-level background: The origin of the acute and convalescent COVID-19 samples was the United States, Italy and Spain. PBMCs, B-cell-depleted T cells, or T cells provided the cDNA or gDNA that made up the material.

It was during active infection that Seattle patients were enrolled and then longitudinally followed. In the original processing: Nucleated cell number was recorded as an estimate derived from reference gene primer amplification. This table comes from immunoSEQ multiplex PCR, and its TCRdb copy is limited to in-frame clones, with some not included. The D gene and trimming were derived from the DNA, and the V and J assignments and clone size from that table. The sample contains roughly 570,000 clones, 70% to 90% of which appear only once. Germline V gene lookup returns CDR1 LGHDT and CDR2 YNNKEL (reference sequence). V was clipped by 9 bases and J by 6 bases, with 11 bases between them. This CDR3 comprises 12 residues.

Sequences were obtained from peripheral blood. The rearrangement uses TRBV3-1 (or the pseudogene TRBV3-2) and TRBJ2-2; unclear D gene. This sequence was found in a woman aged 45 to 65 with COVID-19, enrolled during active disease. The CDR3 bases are TGTGCCAGTTCGATGCGCGCCGGGGAGCTGTTTTTT. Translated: CASSMRAGELFF.